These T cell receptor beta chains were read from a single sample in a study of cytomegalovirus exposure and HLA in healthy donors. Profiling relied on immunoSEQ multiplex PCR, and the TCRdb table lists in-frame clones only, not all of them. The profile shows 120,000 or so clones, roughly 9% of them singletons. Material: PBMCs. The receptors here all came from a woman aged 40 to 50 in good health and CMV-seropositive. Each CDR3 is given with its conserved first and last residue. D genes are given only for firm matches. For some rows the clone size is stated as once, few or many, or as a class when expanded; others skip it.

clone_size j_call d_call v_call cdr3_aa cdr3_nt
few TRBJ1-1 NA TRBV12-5 CASEAWRANTEAFF TGTGCTAGTGAAGCGTGGAGGGCGAACACTGAAGCTTTCTTT
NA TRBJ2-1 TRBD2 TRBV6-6 CASRTTSGGAGQFF TGTGCCAGCAGAACAACTAGCGGGGGGGCCGGGCAGTTCTTC
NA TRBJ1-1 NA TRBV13 CASSSRGTSTEAFF TGTGCCAGCAGCTCCAGAGGGACATCCACTGAAGCTTTCTTT
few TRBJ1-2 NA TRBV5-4 CASSFPGSPYGYTF TGTGCCAGCAGCTTCCCAGGGTCACCCTATGGCTACACCTTC
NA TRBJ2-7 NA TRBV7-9 CASSLAGTGAFEQYF TGTGCCAGCAGCTTAGCCGGGACTGGGGCTTTTGAGCAGTACTTC
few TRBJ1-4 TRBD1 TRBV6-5 CASRGQGNEKLFF TGTGCCAGCAGAGGACAGGGAAATGAAAAACTGTTTTTT
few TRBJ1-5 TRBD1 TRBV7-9 CASSFEGAPPAQHF TGTGCCAGCAGCTTCGAGGGGGCTCCTCCGGCCCAGCATTTT
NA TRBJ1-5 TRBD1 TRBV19 CASLDRGRGNQPQHF TGTGCCAGCCTGGACAGGGGACGGGGCAATCAGCCCCAGCATTTT
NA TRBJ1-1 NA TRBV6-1 CASSEGGGAPLTEAFF TGTGCCAGCAGTGAAGGAGGAGGGGCTCCCCTCACTGAAGCTTTCTTT
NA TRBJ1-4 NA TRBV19 CASSTRNEKLFF TGTGCCAGTAGTACTCGTAATGAAAAACTGTTTTTT
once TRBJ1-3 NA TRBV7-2 CASSFRGERNTIYF TGTGCCAGCAGCTTTCGTGGGGAGAGAAACACCATATATTTT
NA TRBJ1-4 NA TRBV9 CASSSGPSGLADEKLFF TGTGCCAGCAGCTCCGGGCCCTCCGGACTTGCGGACGAAAAACTGTTTTTT
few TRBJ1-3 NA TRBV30 CASSGLASGNTIYF TGTGCCTCCTCGGGACTGGCCTCTGGAAACACCATATATTTT
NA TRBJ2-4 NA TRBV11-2 CASSHRLQVQYF TGTGCCAGCAGCCACCGGCTACAGGTTCAGTACTTC
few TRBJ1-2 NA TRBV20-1 CSAGGQHGYTF TGCAGTGCCGGTGGGCAGCATGGCTACACCTTC
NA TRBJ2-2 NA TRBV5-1 CASSLISGELFF TGCGCCAGCAGCCTAATATCCGGGGAGCTGTTTTTT
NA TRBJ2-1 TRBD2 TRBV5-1 CASSLPPPTSGDYNEQFF TGCGCCAGCAGCCTACCCCCCCCTACTAGCGGCGACTACAATGAGCAGTTCTTC